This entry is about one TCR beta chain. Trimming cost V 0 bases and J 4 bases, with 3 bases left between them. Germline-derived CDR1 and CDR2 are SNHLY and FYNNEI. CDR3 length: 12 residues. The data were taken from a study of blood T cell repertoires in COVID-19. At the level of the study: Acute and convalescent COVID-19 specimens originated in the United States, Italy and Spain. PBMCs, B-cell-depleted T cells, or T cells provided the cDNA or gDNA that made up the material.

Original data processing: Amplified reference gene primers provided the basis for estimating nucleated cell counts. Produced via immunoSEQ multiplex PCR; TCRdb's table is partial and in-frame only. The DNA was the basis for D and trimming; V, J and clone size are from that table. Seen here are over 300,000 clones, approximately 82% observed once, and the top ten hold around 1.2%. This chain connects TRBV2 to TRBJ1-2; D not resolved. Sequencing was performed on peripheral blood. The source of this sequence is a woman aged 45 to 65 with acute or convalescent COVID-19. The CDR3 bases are TGTGCCAGCAGTGAAGCTATCTATGGCTACACCTTC. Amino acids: CASSEAIYGYTF. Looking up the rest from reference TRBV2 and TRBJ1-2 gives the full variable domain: EPEVTQTPSHQVTQMGQEVILRCVPISNHLYFYWYRQILGQKVEFLVSFYNNEISEKSEIFDDQFSVERPDGSNFTLKIRSTKLEDSAMYFCASSEAIYGYTFGSGTRLTVV.